This T cell receptor (beta chain) derives from a study of T cell responses to AZD1222 COVID-19 vaccine. Background on the study: Pooled samples include second doses given at about 4 or 12 weeks.

In the case of this clone: Its antigen is as yet unknown.

Here immunoSEQ multiplex PCR was the method, and the copy in TCRdb shows in-frame clones only, minus some. The repertoire holds some 100,000 clones, with roughly 87% as singletons. General study points: Across the whole spike, CD4 TCRs peaked at regions 160-218 and 743-854. In all cases, repertoires were sampled only after the peak T cell response.

The V and J ends lost 2 bases and 0 bases respectively, with 11 bases between them. The germline gives CDR1 SGHRS, CDR2 YFSETQ. This CDR3 is 15 amino acids long. This TCR derives from an adult in good health. This sample comprised peripheral blood, obtained on day 0 of AZD1222 vaccination. This sequence joins TRBV5-1 and TRBJ1-1; no definite D call. This CDR3 reads CASSFITGVNTEAFF. CDR3 nucleotides: TGCGCCAGCAGCTTTATCACTGGTGTGAACACTGAAGCTTTCTTT.